These 16 T cell receptor beta chains were sequenced from one sample in a study of shared clonotypes between healthy human individuals. Profiled with immunoSEQ multiplex PCR; TCRdb holds only in-frame clones, not every one. The sample shows over 400,000 clones, around 96% of them seen only once. Sequenced: naive CD4+ T cells sorted from blood. Indicated subset: CD45RA+ positively selected. The receptors here all came from a woman younger than 45 in good health.

The chain links TRBV27 to TRBJ2-7; D unclear. Looked up from germline, CDR1 is MNHEY and CDR2 is SMNVEV (reference sequence). The CDR3 runs to 10 residues. The V gene lost 5 bases and the J gene lost 5 bases, with 4 bases spanning the gap. The CDR3 nucleotides are TGTGCCAGCAGTAGGGACGAGCAGTACTTC. Its protein product is CASSRDEQYF.

This clone was picked up one time. The chain joins TRBV5-1 to TRBJ1-1, with a possible D match to TRBD1 (5 bases). V lost 1 base and J lost 3, with 10 bases in between. The CDR3 runs 14 residues. CDR1 is SGHRS and CDR2 is YFSETQ in the germline V gene. The CDR3 sequence: CASSLWGGDTEAFF. CDR3 in DNA: TGCGCCAGCAGCTTGTGGGGAGGGGACACTGAAGCTTTCTTT.

The rearrangement uses TRBV28 and TRBJ2-2, with D tentatively TRBD1 (6 bases). Germline CDR1 and CDR2: MDHEN and SYDVKM. Trimming removed 5 bases from V and 1 base from J, with 11 bases in between. The CDR3 is 15 residues long. CDR3 DNA sequence: TGTGCCAGCAGTCCCGGACAGATGAACACCGGGGAGCTGTTTTTT. Translation gives CASSPGQMNTGELFF.

V and J are TRBV25-1 and TRBJ2-2, with 10 positions matching TRBD2. Germline assignment: CDR1 MGHDK and CDR2 SYGVNS. The V and J ends lost 1 base and 6 bases, in that order; junction bases with no gene match: 8. The CDR3 spans 17 residues. The CDR3 is CASSELTSGMDPGELFF. CDR3 coding DNA: TGTGCCAGCAGTGAATTAACTAGCGGGATGGACCCCGGGGAGCTGTTTTTT.

This sequence joins TRBV4-1 and TRBJ1-5; D not resolved. V lost 1 base to trimming and J lost 0 bases, with 7 bases between them. Germline-derived CDR1 and CDR2 are MGHRA and YSYEKL. The CDR3 spans 15 residues. CDR3 sequence: CASSQGSYSNQPQHF. In nucleotides, the CDR3 is TGCGCCAGCAGCCAAGGGAGCTATAGCAATCAGCCCCAGCATTTT.

This sequence joins TRBV5-1 and TRBJ2-3; D ambiguous. This CDR3 region has 13 residues. Per germline, CDR1 SGHRS and CDR2 YFSETQ. V lost 7 bases, J lost 2 bases, and 11 bases lay in between. The CDR3 DNA is TGCGCCAGCTGCCTTGATAACACAGATACGCAGTATTTT. Residues: CASCLDNTDTQYF.

The chain couples TRBV27 to TRBJ2-3; D gene uncertain. The germline V and J ends were trimmed by 3 bases and 2 bases, with 12 bases remaining between them. Germline values: CDR1 MNHEY, CDR2 SMNVEV (reference sequence). This CDR3 spans 15 amino acids. CDR3 nucleotide sequence: TGTGCCAGCAGTTTCTCTTTGCGAACCACAGATACGCAGTATTTT. Its protein is CASSFSLRTTDTQYF.

This chain uses TRBV29-1 with TRBJ1-5; D might be TRBD1 (6 bases). V was trimmed by 6 bases and J by 5 bases, leaving 17 bases between them. The CDR3 loop spans 14 amino acids. The V gene's germline CDR1 is SQVTM and CDR2 ANQGSEA. CDR3 loop: CSVLTGSLDQPQHF. CDR3 coding DNA: TGCAGCGTCCTAACAGGGAGCTTGGATCAGCCCCAGCATTTT.

V is TRBV6-5 and J is TRBJ1-3, with D maybe TRBD1 (6 bases). V shed 8 bases and J shed 0 bases, with 14 bases lying between them. The germline V gene has CDR1 MNHEY and CDR2 SVGAGI. This CDR3 comprises 15 residues. In DNA, the CDR3 is TGTGCCAGCCGAATCACAGGGAGCTCTGGAAACACCATATATTTT. Translation: CASRITGSSGNTIYF.

CDR3 nucleotides: TGTGCCAGCTCACCTAATGCAGGGGGCCACACAGATACGCAGTATTTT. Its protein is CASSPNAGGHTDTQYF. This chain connects TRBV18 to TRBJ2-3; 8 positions agree with TRBD1. The V segment lost 3 bases and the J segment 2 bases; nucleotides outside the gene matches: 7. CDR1 and CDR2 (germline): KGHSH, LQKENI. CDR3 length: 16 amino acids.

The chain recombines TRBV30 with TRBJ1-5; D is unclear. This CDR3 is 14 amino acids long. Per germline, CDR1 GTSNPN and CDR2 SVGIG (reference sequence). Trimming took 3 bases from V and 7 from J, leaving 16 bases between them. CDR3 protein: CAWSSRSSGQPQHF. In nucleotides, the CDR3 is TGTGCCTGGAGCTCTCGGAGTAGCGGGCAGCCCCAGCATTTT.

The chain combines TRBV29-1 with TRBJ2-5; 9 bases map to TRBD1. The J call is doubtful: the DNA matches TRBJ2-7 better. The germline gives CDR1 SQVTM, CDR2 ANQGSEA. The CDR3 totals 13 residues. CDR3 amino acids: CSVRQGGPYEQYF. The CDR3 region has the DNA TGCAGCGTTCGACAGGGGGGTCCCTACGAGCAGTACTTC.

The rearrangement joins TRBV4-2 to TRBJ2-1; 13 positions agree with TRBD2. The CDR3 has 16 residues. Germline CDR1 and CDR2: LGHNA and YNFKEQ. After removal of 4 bases from V and 3 bases from J, the junction contained 3 bases not matched to a gene. As DNA, the CDR3 is TGTGCCAGCAGCCGGGGGACTAGCGGGAACTACAATGAGCAGTTCTTC. It yields the protein CASSRGTSGNYNEQFF.

This chain links TRBV7-7 with TRBJ2-3; possibly TRBD1 or TRBD2 for D (5 bases each). The CDR3 runs to 16 residues. In germline, CDR1 is SSHAT, CDR2 FNYEAQ (reference sequence). Trimming pared 3 bases from V and 0 bases from J, leaving 13 bases between. The chain's CDR3 is CASSFGADSSTDTQYF. The DNA for the CDR3 is TGTGCCAGCAGCTTCGGGGCAGACTCTAGCACAGATACGCAGTATTTT.

The chain employs TRBV6-6 and TRBJ2-7; D possibly corresponds to TRBD1 (5 bases). Looked up from germline, CDR1 is MNHNY and CDR2 is SVGAGI (reference sequence). CDR3 length: 15 residues. The V and J ends lost 2 bases and 7 bases respectively, with 18 bases between them. CDR3 coding DNA: TGTGCCAGCAGTTACACAGGTGGGCCTAGGATTGAGCAGTACTTC. The encoded protein is CASSYTGGPRIEQYF.

This chain joins TRBV18 and TRBJ2-2; D may be TRBD2 (5 bases). The CDR3 covers 16 residues. V dropped 0 bases and J dropped 3 bases, with 11 bases sitting between them. CDR1 and CDR2 from the germline V gene are KGHSH and LQKENI. CDR3 amino acids: CASSPPAGGDTGELFF. The CDR3 DNA reads TGTGCCAGCTCACCACCGGCCGGAGGCGACACCGGGGAGCTGTTTTTT. Drawing the rest from reference TRBV18 and TRBJ2-2, the complete variable domain is NAGVMQNPRHLVRRRGQEARLRCSPMKGHSHVYWYRQLPEEGLKFMVYLQKENIIDESGMPKERFSAEFPKEGPSILRIQQVVRGDSAAYFCASSPPAGGDTGELFFGEGSRLTVL.